The source of this T cell receptor beta chain is a study of blood T cell repertoires in COVID-19. The ends lost 5 bases at V and 1 base at J; junction bases unmatched: 12. This CDR3 comprises 17 residues. In germline, CDR1 is MNHNY, CDR2 SVGAGI (reference sequence). Assay used: immunoSEQ multiplex PCR; TCRdb lists only in-frame clones, some missing. The sample yields approximately 170,000 clones, 88% seen once. This receptor was taken from a woman under 30 who had recovered from COVID-19. Sequenced material: PBMCs or T cells enriched from blood (not recorded which). The chain uses TRBV6-6 and TRBJ1-2, with 8 bases lining up with TRBD1. The CDR3 protein is CASSRGTGRGLNYGYTF. The DNA of the CDR3 is TGTGCCAGCAGTCGAGGGACAGGTAGAGGGCTTAACTATGGCTACACCTTC.